This entry is about one T cell receptor (beta chain). This sample is drawn from a study of T cell responses to AZD1222 COVID-19 vaccine. The CDR3 extends over 13 amino acids. Trimming took off 2 bases at V and 0 bases at J, with 4 bases between the two ends. Per germline, CDR1 SEHNR and CDR2 FQNEAQ (reference sequence). Sequencing was performed with immunoSEQ multiplex PCR; in TCRdb, only in-frame clones are kept and a portion is missing. In the table there are some 100,000 clones, 88% of which are singletons. This sequence was found in an adult in good health. The gene calls are TRBV7-9 and TRBJ1-1; D not resolved. The sequencing here drew on peripheral blood, taken on day 0 of AZD1222 vaccination. The CDR3 here is CASSLTLNTEAFF. The CDR3 nucleotides are TGTGCCAGCAGCTTAACACTGAACACTGAAGCTTTCTTT.